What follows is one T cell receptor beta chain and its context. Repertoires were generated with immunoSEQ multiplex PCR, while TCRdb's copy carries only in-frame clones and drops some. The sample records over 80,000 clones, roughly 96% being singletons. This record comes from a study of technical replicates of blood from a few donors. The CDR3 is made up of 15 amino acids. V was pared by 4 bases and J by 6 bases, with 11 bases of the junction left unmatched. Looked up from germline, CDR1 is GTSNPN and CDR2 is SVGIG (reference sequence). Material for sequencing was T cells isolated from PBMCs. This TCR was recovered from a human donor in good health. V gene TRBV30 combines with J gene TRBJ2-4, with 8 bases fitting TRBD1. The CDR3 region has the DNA TGTGCCTGGAAACTGTTCGGGACAGGCCGAAACATTCAGTACTTC. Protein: CAWKLFGTGRNIQYF.